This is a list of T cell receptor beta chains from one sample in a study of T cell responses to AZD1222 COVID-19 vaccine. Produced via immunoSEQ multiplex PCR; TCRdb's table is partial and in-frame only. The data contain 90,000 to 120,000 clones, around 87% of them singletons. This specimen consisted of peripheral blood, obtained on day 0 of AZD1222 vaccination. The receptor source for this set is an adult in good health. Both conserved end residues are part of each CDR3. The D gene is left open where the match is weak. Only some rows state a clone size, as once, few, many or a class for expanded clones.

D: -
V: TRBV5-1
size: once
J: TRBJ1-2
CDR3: CASSSGETSYGYTF

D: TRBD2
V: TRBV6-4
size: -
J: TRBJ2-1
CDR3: CASSDSAGGQRPQFF

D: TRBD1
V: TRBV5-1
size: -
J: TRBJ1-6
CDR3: CASSLGGQIDSPLHF

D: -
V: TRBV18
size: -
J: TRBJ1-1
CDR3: CASSAELKGRTEAFF

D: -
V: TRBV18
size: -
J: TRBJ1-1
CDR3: CASSRRQNEAFF

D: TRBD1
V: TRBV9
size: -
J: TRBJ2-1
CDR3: CASSGKTGLHEQFF

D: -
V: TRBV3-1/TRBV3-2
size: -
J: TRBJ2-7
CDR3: CASSQSLPSRQYF

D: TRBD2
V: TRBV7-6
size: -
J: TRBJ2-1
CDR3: CASSRGLAGFDEQFF

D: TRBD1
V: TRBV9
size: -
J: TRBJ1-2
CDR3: CASSVVAAGQVSNYGYTF

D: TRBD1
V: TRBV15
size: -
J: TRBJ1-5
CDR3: CATSRRSGTGRNQPQHF

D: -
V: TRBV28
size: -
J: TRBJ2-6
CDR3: CASSFEGGRSSGANVLTF

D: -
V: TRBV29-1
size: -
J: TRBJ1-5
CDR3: CRHWGVRNQPQHF

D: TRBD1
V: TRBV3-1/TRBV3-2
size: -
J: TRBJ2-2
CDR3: CASADRGRTGELFF

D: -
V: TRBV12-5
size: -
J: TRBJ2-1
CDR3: CASGLGQGGRNEQFF

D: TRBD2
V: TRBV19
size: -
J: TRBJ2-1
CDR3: CASSIDTSGYNEQFF

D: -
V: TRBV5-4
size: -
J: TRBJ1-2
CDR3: CASSLNRDLLGYTF

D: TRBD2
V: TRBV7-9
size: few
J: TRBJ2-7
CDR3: CASSTSGAYEQYF

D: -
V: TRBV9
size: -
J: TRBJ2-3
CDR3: CASSHKRGGETDTQYF

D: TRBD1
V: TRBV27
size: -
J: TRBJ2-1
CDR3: CASSLTGQANNEQFF

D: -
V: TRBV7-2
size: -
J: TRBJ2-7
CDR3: CASSFGTPAFRDYEQYF

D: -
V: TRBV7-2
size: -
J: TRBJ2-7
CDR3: CASSTQDGLYEQYF

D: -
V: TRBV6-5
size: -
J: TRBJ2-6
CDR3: CASSYQRSGANVLTF

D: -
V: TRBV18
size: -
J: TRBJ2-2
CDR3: CASSPWRGQIGELFF

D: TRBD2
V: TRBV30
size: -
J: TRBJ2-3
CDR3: CAWKPKGLAGGSDTQYF

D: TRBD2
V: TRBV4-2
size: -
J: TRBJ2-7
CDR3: CASSQGGTSGYYEQYF

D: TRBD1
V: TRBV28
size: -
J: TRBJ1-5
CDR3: CASSLLPGTVVYSNQPQHF

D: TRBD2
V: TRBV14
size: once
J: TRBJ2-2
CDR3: CASSHRAGVTNTGELFF

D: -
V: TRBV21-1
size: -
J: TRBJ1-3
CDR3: CASSKMQGRYTIYF

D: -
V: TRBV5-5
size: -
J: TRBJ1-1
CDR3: CASSPTGQAYPFF

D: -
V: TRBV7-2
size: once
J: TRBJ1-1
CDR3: CASSLWEAGSTEAFF

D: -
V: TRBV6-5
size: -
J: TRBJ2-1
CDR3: CAAKSGGDEQFF